This TCR beta chain derives from a study of response to subunit inactivated influenza vaccine. General study findings and limits: That few new T cells are recruited by each seasonal influenza vaccination was the authors' suggestion.

The germline V gene encodes CDR1 LGHNA and CDR2 YSLEER. The CDR3 contains 15 residues. V shed 1 base and J 9 bases; nucleotides not matched to a gene: 7. A word on this clonotype: No antigen is known for it.

TCRdb reanalysed the RT-PCR reads using MiXCR and keeps one entry per CDR3 protein. Of fewer than 400,000 distinct CDR3 sequences listed, about a fifth are singletons. Sequenced here: PBMCs from blood, sampled less than 22 months after vaccination. The rearrangement uses TRBV4-3 and TRBJ2-5, with 11 bases identical to TRBD1. The sequence was obtained from a man aged 45 to 70 who received an inactivated influenza vaccine. The chain's CDR3 is CASSQVPGQGGPQYF. CDR3 bases: TGCGCCAGCAGCCAAGTTCCGGGACAGGGGGGCCCCCAGTACTTC.